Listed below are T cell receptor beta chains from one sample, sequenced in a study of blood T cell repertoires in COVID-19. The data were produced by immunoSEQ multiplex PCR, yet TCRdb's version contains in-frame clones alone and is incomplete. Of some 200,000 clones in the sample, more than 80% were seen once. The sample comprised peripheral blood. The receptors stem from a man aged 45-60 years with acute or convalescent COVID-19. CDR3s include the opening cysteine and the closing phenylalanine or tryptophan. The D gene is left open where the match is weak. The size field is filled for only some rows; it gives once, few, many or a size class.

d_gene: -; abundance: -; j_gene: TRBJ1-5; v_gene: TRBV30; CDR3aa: CAWSGGGDQPQHF; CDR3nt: TGTGCCTGGAGTGGAGGAGGAGATCAGCCCCAGCATTTT
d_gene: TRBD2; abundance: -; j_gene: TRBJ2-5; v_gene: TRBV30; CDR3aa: CAWTINGRVGETQYF; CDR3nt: TGTGCCTGGACGATTAATGGGAGGGTTGGAGAGACCCAGTACTTC
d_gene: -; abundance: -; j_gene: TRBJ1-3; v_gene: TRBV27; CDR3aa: CASSSGPGGSGNTIYF; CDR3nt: TGTGCCAGCAGTTCTGGGCCCGGGGGCTCTGGAAACACCATATATTTT
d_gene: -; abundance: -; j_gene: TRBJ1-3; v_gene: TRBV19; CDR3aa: CASSPWAADGNTIYF; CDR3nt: TGTGCCAGTAGTCCTTGGGCCGCCGACGGAAACACCATATATTTT
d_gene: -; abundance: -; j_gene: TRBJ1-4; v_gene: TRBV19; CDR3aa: CASTPRGGSREKLFF; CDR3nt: TGTGCCAGTACCCCCCGGGGGGGGTCAAGGGAAAAACTGTTTTTT
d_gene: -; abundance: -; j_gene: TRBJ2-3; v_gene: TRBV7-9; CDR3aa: CASSSFRGPSTDTQYF; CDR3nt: TGTGCCAGCAGCTCTTTCCGGGGTCCGAGCACAGATACGCAGTATTTT
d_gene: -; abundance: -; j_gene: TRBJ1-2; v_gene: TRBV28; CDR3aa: CASSSGSYGYTF; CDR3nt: TGTGCCAGCAGTTCAGGCTCCTATGGCTACACCTTC
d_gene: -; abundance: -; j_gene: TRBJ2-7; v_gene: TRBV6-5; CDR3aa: CASRWTAGYEQYF; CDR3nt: TGTGCCAGCAGATGGACAGCAGGGTACGAGCAGTACTTC
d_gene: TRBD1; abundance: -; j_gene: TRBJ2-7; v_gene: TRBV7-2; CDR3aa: CASSPQGDSYEQYF; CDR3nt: TGTGCCAGCAGCCCCCAGGGGGACTCCTACGAGCAGTACTTC
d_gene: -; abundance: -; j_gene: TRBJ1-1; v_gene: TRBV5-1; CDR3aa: CASSFAQGNTEAFF; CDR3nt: TGCGCCAGCAGCTTCGCACAGGGGAACACTGAAGCTTTCTTT
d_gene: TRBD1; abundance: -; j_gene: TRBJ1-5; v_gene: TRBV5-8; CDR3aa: CASSRKGTDNQPQHF; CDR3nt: TGTGCCAGCAGTCGCAAGGGGACAGACAATCAGCCCCAGCATTTT
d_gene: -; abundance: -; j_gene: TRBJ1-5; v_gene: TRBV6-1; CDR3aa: CASSEGEGGAGQPQHF; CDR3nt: TGTGCCAGCAGTGAAGGTGAGGGGGGGGCAGGGCAGCCCCAGCATTTT
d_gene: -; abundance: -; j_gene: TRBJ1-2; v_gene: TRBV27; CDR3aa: CASSGGLTLANYGYTF; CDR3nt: TGTGCCAGCAGTGGGGGACTTACGTTAGCTAACTATGGCTACACCTTC
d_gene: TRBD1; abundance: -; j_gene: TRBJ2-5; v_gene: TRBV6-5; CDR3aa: CASSHGTDYQETQYF; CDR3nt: TGTGCCAGCAGCCACGGGACAGACTACCAAGAGACCCAGTACTTC
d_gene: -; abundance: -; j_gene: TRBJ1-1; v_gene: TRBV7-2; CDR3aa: CASSLQGFTEAFF; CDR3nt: TGTGCCAGCAGCTTACAGGGGTTCACTGAAGCTTTCTTT
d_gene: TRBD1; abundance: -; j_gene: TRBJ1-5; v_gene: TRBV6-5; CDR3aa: CASSKTGAGSQPQHF; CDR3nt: TGTGCCAGCAGCAAGACAGGGGCGGGATCTCAGCCCCAGCATTTT
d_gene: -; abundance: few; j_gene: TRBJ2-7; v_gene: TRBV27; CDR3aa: CASSYRRGYEQYF; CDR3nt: TGTGCCAGCAGTTACAGACGGGGATACGAGCAGTACTTC
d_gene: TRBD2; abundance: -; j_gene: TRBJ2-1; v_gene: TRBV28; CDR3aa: CASSVSGGAHNEQFF; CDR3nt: TGTGCCAGCAGTGTTAGCGGGGGGGCCCACAATGAGCAGTTCTTC
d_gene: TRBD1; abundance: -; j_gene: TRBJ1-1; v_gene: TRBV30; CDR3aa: CAWSPGQFMNTEAFF; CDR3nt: TGTGCCTGGAGTCCGGGACAGTTCATGAACACTGAAGCTTTCTTT
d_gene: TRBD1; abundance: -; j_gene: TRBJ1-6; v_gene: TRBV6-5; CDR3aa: CASSSPTGQGVSPLHF; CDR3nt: TGTGCCAGCAGTTCCCCCACGGGACAGGGTGTTTCACCCCTCCACTTT
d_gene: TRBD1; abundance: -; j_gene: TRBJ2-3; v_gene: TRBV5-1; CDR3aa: CASSANRDSSTDTQYF; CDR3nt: TGCGCCAGCAGCGCCAACCGGGACAGTAGCACAGATACGCAGTATTTT
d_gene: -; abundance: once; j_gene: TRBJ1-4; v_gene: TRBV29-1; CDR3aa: CSVEVNEKLFF; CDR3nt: TGCAGCGTTGAAGTAAATGAAAAACTGTTTTTT
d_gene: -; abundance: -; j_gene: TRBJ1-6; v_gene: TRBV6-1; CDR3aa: CASSDMVTGWNSPLHF; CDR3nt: TGTGCCAGCAGTGACATGGTTACGGGTTGGAATTCACCCCTCCACTTT
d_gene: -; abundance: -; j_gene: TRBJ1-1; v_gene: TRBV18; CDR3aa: CASSPRSIMNTEAFF; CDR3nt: TGTGCCAGCTCACCACGAAGCATTATGAACACTGAAGCTTTCTTT
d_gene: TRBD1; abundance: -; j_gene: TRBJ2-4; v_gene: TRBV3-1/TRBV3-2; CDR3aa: CASSQPGTGGHIQYF; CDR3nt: TGTGCCAGCAGCCAACCCGGGACAGGGGGTCACATTCAGTACTTC
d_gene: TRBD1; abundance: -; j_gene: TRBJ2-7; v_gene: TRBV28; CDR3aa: CASSSGQGYEQYF; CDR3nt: TGTGCCAGCAGCTCAGGACAGGGTTACGAGCAGTACTTC
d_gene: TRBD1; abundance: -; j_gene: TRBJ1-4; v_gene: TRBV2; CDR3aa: CASRGQDGFNEKLFF; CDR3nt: TGTGCCAGCAGGGGACAGGACGGGTTTAATGAAAAACTGTTTTTT
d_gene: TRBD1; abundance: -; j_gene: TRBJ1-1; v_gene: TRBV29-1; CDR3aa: CSIGGRGGPNTEAFF; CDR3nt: TGCAGCATTGGCGGTCGAGGGGGCCCTAACACTGAAGCTTTCTTT
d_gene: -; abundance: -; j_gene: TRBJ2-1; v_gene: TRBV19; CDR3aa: CASSIGRGWSNEQFF; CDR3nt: TGTGCCAGTAGTATAGGACGGGGTTGGAGTAATGAGCAGTTCTTC
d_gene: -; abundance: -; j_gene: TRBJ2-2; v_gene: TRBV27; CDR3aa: CASSLGGHTGELFF; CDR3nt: TGTGCCAGCAGTTTAGGGGGCCACACCGGGGAGCTGTTTTTT
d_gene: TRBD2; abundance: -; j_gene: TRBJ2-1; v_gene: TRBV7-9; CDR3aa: CASSPGVAGGPHNEQFF; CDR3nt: TGTGCCAGCAGCCCCGGGGTAGCGGGAGGGCCACACAATGAGCAGTTCTTC
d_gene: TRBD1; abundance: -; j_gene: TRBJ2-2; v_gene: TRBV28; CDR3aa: CASSNRGPLNTGELFF; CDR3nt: TGTGCCAGCAGCAACAGGGGTCCTTTGAACACCGGGGAGCTGTTTTTT
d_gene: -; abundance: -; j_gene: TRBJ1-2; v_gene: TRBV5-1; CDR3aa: CASSIEGGRYGYTF; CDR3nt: TGCGCCAGCAGCATCGAGGGAGGGCGCTATGGCTACACCTTC
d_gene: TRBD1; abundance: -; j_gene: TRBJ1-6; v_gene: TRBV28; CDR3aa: CASSGYRGDDSPLHF; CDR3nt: TGTGCCAGCAGTGGATACAGGGGAGATGATTCACCCCTCCACTTT
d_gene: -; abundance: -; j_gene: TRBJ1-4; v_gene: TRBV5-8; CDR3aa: CASSFFFLSQAEKLFF; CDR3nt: TGTGCCAGCAGCTTTTTTTTCCTTAGTCAAGCTGAAAAACTGTTTTTT
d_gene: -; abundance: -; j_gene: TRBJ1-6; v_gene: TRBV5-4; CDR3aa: CASSLVGGGNSPLHF; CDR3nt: TGTGCCAGCAGCTTGGTGGGCGGGGGTAATTCACCCCTCCACTTT
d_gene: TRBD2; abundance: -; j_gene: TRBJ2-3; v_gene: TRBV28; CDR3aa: CASTSTSGSIDTQYF; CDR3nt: TGTGCCAGCACCTCGACTAGCGGGAGTATAGATACGCAGTATTTT
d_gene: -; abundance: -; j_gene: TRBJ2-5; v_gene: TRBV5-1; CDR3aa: CASCCGEETQYF; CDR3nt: TGCGCCAGCTGTTGCGGAGAAGAGACCCAGTACTTC